These 8 T cell receptor beta chains originate from one sample sequenced in a study of T-cell reconstitution after alpha-beta-depleted transplantation in children. Unique molecular identifiers were built into the TCRbeta library. A single record per CDR3 protein comes from TCRdb applying MiXCR to the PCR reads. The table has hundreds of thousands of distinct CDR3 sequences, 10% to 15% seen once. The material was PBMCs, mostly from graft donor cells, obtained 360 days after TCRalphabeta/CD19-depleted stem cell transplant. The receptors were sampled from a male patient aged 10-17 years who had a stem cell transplant for acute myeloid leukemia, so the T cells may come from the graft donor.

This clonotype was seen more than once but under ten times. The chain joins TRBV28 to TRBJ2-1, with 8 nucleotides matching TRBD2. After removal of 2 bases from V and 4 bases from J, the junction contained 7 bases not matched to a gene. The CDR3 runs to 16 residues. Per the germline V gene, CDR1 is MDHEN and CDR2 is SYDVKM. The chain's CDR3 is CASSLEVSGVYNEQFF. The CDR3 DNA reads as TGTGCCAGCAGTTTAGAGGTTAGCGGGGTGTACAATGAGCAGTTCTTC.

This clonotype was observed a few times. The rearrangement uses TRBV30 and TRBJ2-7, with unresolved D. Trimming took 1 base from V and 1 from J, leaving 11 bases between them. CDR3 length: 14 amino acids. Germline loops: CDR1 GTSNPN, CDR2 SVGIG (reference sequence). For the CDR3, the DNA is TGTGCCTGGAGTGCCCAGTGGGGATCCTACGAGCAGTACTTC. Its translation: CAWSAQWGSYEQYF.

The chain recombines TRBV20-1 with TRBJ2-3; a weak D match, TRBD2 (6 bases). V shed 8 bases and J shed 2 bases, with 11 bases lying between them. The CDR3 has 12 amino acids. Germline CDR1 and CDR2: DFQATT and SNEGSKA (reference sequence). The CDR3 protein is CSSAGPTDTQYF. The CDR3 bases are TGCAGTTCCGCGGGGCCCACAGATACGCAGTATTTT.

This clonotype has just a few counts. The chain recombines TRBV14 with TRBJ2-1; D gene ambiguous. Germline-derived CDR1 and CDR2 are SGHDN and FVKESK. This CDR3 spans 13 amino acids. The V gene lost 4 bases and the J gene lost 1 base, with 5 bases spanning the gap. CDR3 sequence reads: CASSPMSYNEQFF. CDR3 coding DNA: TGTGCCAGCAGCCCCATGTCCTACAATGAGCAGTTCTTC.

The CDR3 here is CASSHPRSRGSGTGEQYF. In DNA, the CDR3 is TGTGCCAGCAGCCACCCCCGATCCCGTGGATCTGGGACCGGGGAGCAGTACTTC. This chain uses TRBV11-2 with TRBJ2-7; perhaps D is TRBD1 or TRBD2 (5 bases each). The germline CDR1 and CDR2 sequences are SGHAT and FQNNGV. V was shortened by 5 bases and J by 7 bases, with 30 bases between the two germline ends. The length of the CDR3 is 18 residues.

This clonotype was recorded many times. The chain recombines TRBV29-1 with TRBJ2-1; 12 bases are a match to TRBD2. This CDR3 is built from 13 residues. The trim removed 7 bases at V and 8 bases at J, leaving 6 bases unmatched. CDR1 is SQVTM and CDR2 is ANQGSEA in the germline V gene. In nucleotides, the CDR3 is TGCAGCGGCGCTAGCGGGAGGGCCGATGAGCAGTTCTTC. Translating it yields CSGASGRADEQFF.

This clonotype turned up a few times. The chain is built from TRBV6-1 and TRBJ2-7; D not resolved. The CDR3 has 14 residues. The V gene lost 6 bases and the J gene lost 2 bases, with 14 bases spanning the gap. Per the germline V gene, CDR1 is MNHNS and CDR2 is SASEGT. CDR3 DNA sequence: TGTGCCAGCAGGTGGACCCTTACTACCTACGAGCAGTACTTC. This sequence encodes CASRWTLTTYEQYF.

The J gene is TRBJ2-3, the V gene TRBV6-5; 7 nucleotides align to TRBD2. Germline V gene sequence: CDR1 MNHEY, CDR2 SVGAGI. This CDR3 spans 16 amino acids. The ends lost 2 bases at V and 6 bases at J; junction bases unmatched: 11. CDR3 nucleotides: TGTGCCAGCAGTTACGGTTTTGGCGGGAGCGGGGATACGCAGTATTTT. Amino acid sequence: CASSYGFGGSGDTQYF.